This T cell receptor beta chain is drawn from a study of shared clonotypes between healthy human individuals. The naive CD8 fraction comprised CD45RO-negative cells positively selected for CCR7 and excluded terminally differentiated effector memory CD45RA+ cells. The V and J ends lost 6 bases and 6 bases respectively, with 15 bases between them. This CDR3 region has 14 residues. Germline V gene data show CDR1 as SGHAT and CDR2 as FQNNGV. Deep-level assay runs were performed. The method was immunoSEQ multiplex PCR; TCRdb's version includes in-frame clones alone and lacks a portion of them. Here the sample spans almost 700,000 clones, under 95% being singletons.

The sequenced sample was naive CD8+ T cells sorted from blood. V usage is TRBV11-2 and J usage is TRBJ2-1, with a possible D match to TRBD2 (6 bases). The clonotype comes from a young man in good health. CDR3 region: CASRRGGYGNEQFF. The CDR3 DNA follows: TGTGCCAGCAGGCGTGGGGGGTACGGCAATGAGCAGTTCTTC.